This TCR beta chain is from a study of T cell repertoires in cytomegalovirus infection. Turning to the study itself: Indicated by public TCR beta signatures were CMV infection and matching HLA type. General study points: The ex vivo response was dominated by HLA-C-restricted CMV-specific TCR beta clonotypes. Cumulated frequencies of public TCR beta families served to identify carriers of CMV plus the relevant HLA.

TCRdb reanalysed the reads using MiXCR and keeps one entry per CDR3 protein. The data show 450,000 to 650,000 distinct CDR3 sequences, roughly 29% seen once. On this clonotype itself: Its antigen is still unknown.

Germline loops: CDR1 SNHLY, CDR2 FYNNEI. With V trimmed by 6 bases and J by 1 base, 5 bases remained unmatched. The CDR3 covers 16 residues. The rearrangement joins TRBV2 to TRBJ2-3; 12 bases map to TRBD2. The source material was PBMCs. The receptor was derived from a human donor in good health (CMV status not recorded). Some clones in this sample may be carry-over from other donors' samples. The CDR3 protein is CASRALAGGGTDTQYF. The CDR3 DNA reads TGTGCCAGCAGGGCCCTAGCGGGAGGGGGCACAGATACGCAGTATTTT.